Below, 4 T cell receptor beta chains from the same sample are listed, as sequenced in a study of T cells in Graves' hyperthyroidism and ophthalmopathy. Amplified TCR beta CDR3 regions derived from RNA transcripts. HTBI primers were the set used in a first-round RT-PCR of the TCR CDR3. TCRdb reanalysed the multiplex PCR reads using MiXCR and keeps one entry per CDR3 protein. The sample carries approximately 590,000 distinct CDR3 sequences, approximately 14% recorded once. Sequencing used blood. The receptors were gathered from a woman aged 25 to 39 with Graves' hyperthyroidism.

This clonotype was seen a few times. This rearrangement joins TRBV20-1 to TRBJ2-7, with TRBD2 as a possible D gene (6 bases). The V and J ends lost 1 base and 7 bases respectively, with 17 bases between them. CDR1 DFQATT and CDR2 SNEGSKA come from the germline V gene (reference sequence). CDR3 length: 14 residues. The chain's CDR3 is CSARVGGEVGEQYF. In DNA form, the CDR3 reads TGCAGTGCTAGAGTTGGCGGGGAGGTCGGGGAGCAGTACTTC.

The sample holds many counts of this clonotype. This rearrangement joins TRBV12-3 or TRBV12-4 to TRBJ2-1; 12 nucleotides agree with TRBD1. Losses at the gene ends were 6 bases for V and 7 bases for J; bases not matched to a gene: 10. The CDR3 runs 16 residues. The CDR3 coding sequence is TGTGCCAGCAGACTGAACCGGGACAGGGGGCAGAATGAGCAGTTCTTC. Its protein product is CASRLNRDRGQNEQFF.

In this sample, this clonotype turned up many times. V and J are TRBV2 and TRBJ2-7; 9 bases align to TRBD1. Per germline, CDR1 SNHLY and CDR2 FYNNEI. CDR3 size: 15 residues. J was trimmed by 3 bases and V by 6 bases; bases with no gene match: 9. The CDR3 loop is CASSLQGAGFYEQYF. The DNA for the CDR3 is TGTGCCAGCAGCCTACAGGGGGCCGGCTTCTACGAGCAGTACTTC.

The V gene is TRBV6-2 or TRBV6-3, the J gene TRBJ2-6; D is possibly TRBD1 or TRBD2 (5 bases each). Trimming shortened V by 5 bases and J by 2 bases, and 7 bases separated the two germline ends. Germline CDR1 MNHEY, CDR2 SVGEGT. The CDR3 length is 14 residues. CDR3 nucleotides: TGTGCCAGCAGTGGGGGAGCTGGGGCCAACGTCCTGACTTTC. Translating it yields CASSGGAGANVLTF.